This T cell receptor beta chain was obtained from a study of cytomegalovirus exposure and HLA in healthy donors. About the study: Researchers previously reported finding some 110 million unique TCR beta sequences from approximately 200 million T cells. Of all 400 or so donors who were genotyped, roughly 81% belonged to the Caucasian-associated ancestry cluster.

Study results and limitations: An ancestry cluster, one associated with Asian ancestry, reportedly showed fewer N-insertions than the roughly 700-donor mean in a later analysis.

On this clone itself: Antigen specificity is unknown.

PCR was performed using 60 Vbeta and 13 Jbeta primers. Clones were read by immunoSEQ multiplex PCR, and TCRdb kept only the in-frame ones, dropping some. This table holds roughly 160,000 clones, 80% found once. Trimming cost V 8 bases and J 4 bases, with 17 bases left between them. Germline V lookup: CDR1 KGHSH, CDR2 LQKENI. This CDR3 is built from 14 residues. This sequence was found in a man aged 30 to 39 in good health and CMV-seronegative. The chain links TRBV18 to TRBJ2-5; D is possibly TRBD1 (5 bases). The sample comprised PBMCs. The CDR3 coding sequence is TGTGCCAGCAGGGGTGAAGGTTCGGGAGAGACCCAGTACTTC. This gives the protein CASRGEGSGETQYF. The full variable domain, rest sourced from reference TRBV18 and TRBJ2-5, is NAGVMQNPRHLVRRRGQEARLRCSPMKGHSHVYWYRQLPEEGLKFMVYLQKENIIDESGMPKERFSAEFPKEGPSILRIQQVVRGDSAAYFCASRGEGSGETQYFGPGTRLLVL.